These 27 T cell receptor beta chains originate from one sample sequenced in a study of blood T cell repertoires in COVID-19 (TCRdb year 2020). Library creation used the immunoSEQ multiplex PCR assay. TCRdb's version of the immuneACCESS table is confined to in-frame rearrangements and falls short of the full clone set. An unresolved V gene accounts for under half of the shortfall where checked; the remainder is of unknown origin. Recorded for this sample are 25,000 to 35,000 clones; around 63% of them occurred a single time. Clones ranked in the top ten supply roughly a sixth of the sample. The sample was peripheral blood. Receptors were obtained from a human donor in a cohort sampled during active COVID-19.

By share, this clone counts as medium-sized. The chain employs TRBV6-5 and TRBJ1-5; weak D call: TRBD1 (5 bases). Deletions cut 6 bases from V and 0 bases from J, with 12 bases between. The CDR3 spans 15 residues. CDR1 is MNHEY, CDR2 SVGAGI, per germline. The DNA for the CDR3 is TGTGCCAGCAGCATCCGACAGTCTAGCAATCAGCCCCAGCATTTT. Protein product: CASSIRQSSNQPQHF.

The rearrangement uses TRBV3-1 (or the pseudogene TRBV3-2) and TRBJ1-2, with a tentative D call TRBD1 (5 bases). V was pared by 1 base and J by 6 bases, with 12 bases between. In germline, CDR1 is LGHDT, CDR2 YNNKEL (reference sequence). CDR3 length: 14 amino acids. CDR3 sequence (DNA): TGTGCCAGCAGCCAAGTAAACAGGCTGGATGGCTACACCTTC. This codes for CASSQVNRLDGYTF.

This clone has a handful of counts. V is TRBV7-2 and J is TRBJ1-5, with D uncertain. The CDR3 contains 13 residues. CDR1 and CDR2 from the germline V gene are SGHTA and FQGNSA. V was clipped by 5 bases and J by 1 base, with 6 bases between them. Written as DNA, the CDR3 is TGTGCCAGCAGCACACGAAGCAATCAGCCCCAGCATTTT. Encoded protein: CASSTRSNQPQHF.

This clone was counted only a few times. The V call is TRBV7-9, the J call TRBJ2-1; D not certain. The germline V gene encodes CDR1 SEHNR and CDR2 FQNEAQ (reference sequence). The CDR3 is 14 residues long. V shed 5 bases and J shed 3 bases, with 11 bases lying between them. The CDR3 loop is CASSILEGYNEQFF. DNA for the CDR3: TGTGCCAGCAGCATTCTAGAAGGCTACAATGAGCAGTTCTTC.

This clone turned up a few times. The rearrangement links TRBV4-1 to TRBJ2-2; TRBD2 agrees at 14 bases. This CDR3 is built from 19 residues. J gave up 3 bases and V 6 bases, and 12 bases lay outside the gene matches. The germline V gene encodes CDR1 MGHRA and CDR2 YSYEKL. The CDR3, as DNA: TGCGCCAGCAGTCGGACGGGACTAGCGGGGGAAATCGACACCGGGGAGCTGTTTTTT. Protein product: CASSRTGLAGEIDTGELFF.

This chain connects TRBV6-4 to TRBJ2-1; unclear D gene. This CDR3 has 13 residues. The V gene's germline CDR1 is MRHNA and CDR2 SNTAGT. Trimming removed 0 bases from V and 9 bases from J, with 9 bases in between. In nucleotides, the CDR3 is TGTGCCAGCAGTGACTCGAGAGTCGGTGAGCAGTTCTTC. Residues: CASSDSRVGEQFF.

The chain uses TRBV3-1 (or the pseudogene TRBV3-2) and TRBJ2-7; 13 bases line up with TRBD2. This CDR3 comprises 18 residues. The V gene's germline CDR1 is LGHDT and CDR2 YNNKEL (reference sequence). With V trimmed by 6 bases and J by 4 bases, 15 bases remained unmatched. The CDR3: CASSPPRTSGSRAYEQYF. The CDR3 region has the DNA TGTGCCAGCAGTCCTCCTCGGACTAGCGGGAGTCGTGCGTACGAGCAGTACTTC.

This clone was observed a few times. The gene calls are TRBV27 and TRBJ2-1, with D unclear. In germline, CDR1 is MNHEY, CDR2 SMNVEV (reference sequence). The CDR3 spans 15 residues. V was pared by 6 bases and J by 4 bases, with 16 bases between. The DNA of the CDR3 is TGTGCCAGCAGCCCCACCGGGTTTGATTACAATGAGCAGTTCTTC. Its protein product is CASSPTGFDYNEQFF.

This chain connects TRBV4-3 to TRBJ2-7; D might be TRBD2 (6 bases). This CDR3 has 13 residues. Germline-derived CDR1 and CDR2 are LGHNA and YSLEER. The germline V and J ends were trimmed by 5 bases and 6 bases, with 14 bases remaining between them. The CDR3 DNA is TGCGCCAGCAGCAAAAGGGAAGCGGGCGAGCAGTACTTC. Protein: CASSKREAGEQYF.

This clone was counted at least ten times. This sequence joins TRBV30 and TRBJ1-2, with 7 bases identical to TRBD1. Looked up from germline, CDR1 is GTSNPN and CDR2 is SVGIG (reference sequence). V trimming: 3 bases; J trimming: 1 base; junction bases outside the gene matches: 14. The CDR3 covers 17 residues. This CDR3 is CAWSKNTGTDFNYGYTF. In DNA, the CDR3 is TGTGCCTGGAGCAAAAATACCGGGACAGACTTTAACTATGGCTACACCTTC.

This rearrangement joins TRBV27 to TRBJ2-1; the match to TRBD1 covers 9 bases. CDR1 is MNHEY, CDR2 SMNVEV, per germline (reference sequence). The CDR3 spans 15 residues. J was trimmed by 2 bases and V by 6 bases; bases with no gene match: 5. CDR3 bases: TGTGCCAGCAGCCGGGACAGGGCTGCCTACAATGAGCAGTTCTTC. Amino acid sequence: CASSRDRAAYNEQFF.

The CDR3, as DNA: TGTGCCACCAGCAGAGTCTGGGGGACTAGCGGGAGATACACCGGGGAGCTGTTTTTT. Translating gives CATSRVWGTSGRYTGELFF. The chain links TRBV15 to TRBJ2-2; 14 bases line up with TRBD2. V was clipped by 1 base and J by 3 bases; unmatched bases: 7. Germline assignment: CDR1 LNHNV and CDR2 YYDKDF (reference sequence). The CDR3 length is 19 residues.

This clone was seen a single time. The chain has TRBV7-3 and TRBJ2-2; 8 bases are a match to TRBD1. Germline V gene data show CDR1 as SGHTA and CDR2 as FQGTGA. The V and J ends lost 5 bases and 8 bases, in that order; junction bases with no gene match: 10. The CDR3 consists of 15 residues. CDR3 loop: CASSPPHGQGGELFF. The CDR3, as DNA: TGTGCCAGCAGCCCCCCCCATGGACAGGGAGGGGAGCTGTTTTTT.

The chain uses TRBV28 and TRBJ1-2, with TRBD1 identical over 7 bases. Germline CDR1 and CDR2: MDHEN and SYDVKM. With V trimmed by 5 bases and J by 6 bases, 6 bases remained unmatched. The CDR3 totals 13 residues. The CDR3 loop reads CASSQTGLDGYTF. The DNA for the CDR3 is TGTGCCAGCAGTCAGACAGGGCTTGATGGCTACACCTTC.

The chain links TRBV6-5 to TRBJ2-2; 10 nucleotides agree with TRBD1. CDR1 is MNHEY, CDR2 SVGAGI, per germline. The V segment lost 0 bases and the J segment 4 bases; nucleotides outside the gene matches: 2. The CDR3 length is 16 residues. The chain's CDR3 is CASSYSGDRGTGELFF. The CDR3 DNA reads TGTGCCAGCAGTTACTCTGGGGACAGGGGCACCGGGGAGCTGTTTTTT.

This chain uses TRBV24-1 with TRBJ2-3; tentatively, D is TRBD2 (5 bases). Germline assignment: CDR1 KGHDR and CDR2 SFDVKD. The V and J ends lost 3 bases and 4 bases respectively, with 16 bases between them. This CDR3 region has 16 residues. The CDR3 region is CATSDQLVHSPDTQYF. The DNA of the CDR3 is TGTGCCACCAGTGATCAACTAGTCCATTCGCCAGATACGCAGTATTTT.

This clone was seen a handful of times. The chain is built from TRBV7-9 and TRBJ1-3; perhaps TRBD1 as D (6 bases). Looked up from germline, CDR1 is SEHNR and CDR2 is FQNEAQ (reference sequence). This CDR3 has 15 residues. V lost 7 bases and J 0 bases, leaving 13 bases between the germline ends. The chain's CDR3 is CASMLTGTSGNTIYF. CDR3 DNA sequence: TGTGCCAGCATGCTTACAGGGACCTCTGGAAACACCATATATTTT.

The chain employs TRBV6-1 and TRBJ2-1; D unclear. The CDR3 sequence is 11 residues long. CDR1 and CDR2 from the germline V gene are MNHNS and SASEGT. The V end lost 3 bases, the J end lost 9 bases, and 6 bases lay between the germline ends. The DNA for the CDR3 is TGTGCCAGCAGTGATTCCCGTGAGCAGTTCTTC. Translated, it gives CASSDSREQFF.

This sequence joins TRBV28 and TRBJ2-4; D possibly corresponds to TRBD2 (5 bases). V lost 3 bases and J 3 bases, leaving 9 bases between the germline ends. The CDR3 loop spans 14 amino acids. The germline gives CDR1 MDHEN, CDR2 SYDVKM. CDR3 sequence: CASSFSRGKNIQYF. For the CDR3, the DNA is TGTGCCAGCAGTTTTTCCCGGGGCAAAAACATTCAGTACTTC. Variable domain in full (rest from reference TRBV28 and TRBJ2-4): DVKVTQSSRYLVKRTGEKVFLECVQDMDHENMFWYRQDPGLGLRLIYFSYDVKMKEKGDIPEGYSVSREKKERFSLILESASTNQTSMYLCASSFSRGKNIQYFGAGTRLSVL.

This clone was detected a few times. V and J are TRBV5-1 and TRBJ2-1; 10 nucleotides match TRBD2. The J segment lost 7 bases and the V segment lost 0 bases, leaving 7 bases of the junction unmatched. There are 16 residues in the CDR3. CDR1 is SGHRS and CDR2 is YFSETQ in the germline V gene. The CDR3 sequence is CASSLGASGSTNEQFF. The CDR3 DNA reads TGCGCCAGCAGCTTGGGGGCTAGCGGGAGTACAAATGAGCAGTTCTTC.

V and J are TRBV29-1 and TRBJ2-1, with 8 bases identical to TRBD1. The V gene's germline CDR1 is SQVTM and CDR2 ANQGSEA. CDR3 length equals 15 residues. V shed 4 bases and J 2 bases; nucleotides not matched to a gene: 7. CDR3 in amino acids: CSVAGPDRAYNEQFF. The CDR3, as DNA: TGCAGCGTTGCAGGCCCGGACAGGGCCTACAATGAGCAGTTCTTC.

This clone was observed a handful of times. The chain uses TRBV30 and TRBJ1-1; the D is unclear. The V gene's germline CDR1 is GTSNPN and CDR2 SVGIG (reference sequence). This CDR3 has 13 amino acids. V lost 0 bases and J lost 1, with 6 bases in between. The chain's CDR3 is CAWSVTRNTEAFF. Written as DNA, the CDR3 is TGTGCCTGGAGTGTAACCAGGAACACTGAAGCTTTCTTT.

The CDR3 protein is CSVEGTGGGYTGELFF. In DNA, the CDR3 is TGCAGCGTTGAGGGGACAGGGGGAGGATACACCGGGGAGCTGTTTTTT. The chain combines TRBV29-1 with TRBJ2-2, with 11 bases that match TRBD1. The CDR3 length is 16 residues. Germline lookup yields CDR1 SQVTM and CDR2 ANQGSEA. The junction had 6 bases not matched to a gene; V was cut back by 3 bases and J by 3 bases.

CDR3: CASSDRLPYEQYF. CDR3 in DNA: TGTGCCAGCAGTGACAGATTGCCCTACGAGCAGTACTTC. This chain uses TRBV6-1 with TRBJ2-7, with D uncertain. The CDR3 is 13 amino acids. Trimming left V 3 bases short and J 2 bases short, with 8 bases between. Germline V gene sequence: CDR1 MNHNS, CDR2 SASEGT.

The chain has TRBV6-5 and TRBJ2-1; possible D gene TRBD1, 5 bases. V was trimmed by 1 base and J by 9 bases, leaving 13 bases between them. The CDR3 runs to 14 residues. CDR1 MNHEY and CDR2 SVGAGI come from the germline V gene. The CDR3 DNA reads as TGTGCCAGCAGTTACTGGCAGGGAAATGGTGAGCAGTTCTTC. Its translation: CASSYWQGNGEQFF.

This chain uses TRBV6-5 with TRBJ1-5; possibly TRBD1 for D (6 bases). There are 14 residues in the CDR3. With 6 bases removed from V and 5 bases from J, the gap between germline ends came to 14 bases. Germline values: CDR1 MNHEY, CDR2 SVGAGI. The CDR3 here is CASRPQGIYQPQHF. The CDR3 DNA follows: TGTGCCAGCAGACCTCAGGGGATTTATCAGCCCCAGCATTTT.

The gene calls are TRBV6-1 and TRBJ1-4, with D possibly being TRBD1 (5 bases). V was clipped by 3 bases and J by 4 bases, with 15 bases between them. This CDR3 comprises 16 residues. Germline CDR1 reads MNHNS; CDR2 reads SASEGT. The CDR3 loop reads CASSDLDIWGNEKLFF. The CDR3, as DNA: TGTGCCAGCAGTGATTTGGACATTTGGGGTAATGAAAAACTGTTTTTT.